This T cell receptor beta chain was identified during a study of read filtering for tumor transcriptome and immune sequencing. General study findings and limits: The sorted CD138-negative fraction was a mixed bone marrow immune population, not purified T cells.

This clonotype was observed at least ten times. Its target is unknown. This library used roughly 370 ng RNA and molecular barcoded adaptors spanning alpha/delta and beta/gamma chains. TCRdb re-derived calls from the reads in MiXCR, one entry per CDR3 protein. This table has 75,000 to 95,000 distinct CDR3 sequences, about 12% appearing once. This clonotype was obtained from a donor aged 40 or older with multiple myeloma. The sample consisted of a population of CD138-negative cells sorted from bone marrow.

CDR3 residues: CASSAAPGTNKETQYF. The CDR3 bases are TGTGCCAGCAGCGCAGCACCCGGGACCAACAAAGAGACCCAGTACTTC. The rearrangement joins TRBV9 to TRBJ2-5, with D perhaps being TRBD1 or TRBD2 (5 bases each). V gave up 3 bases and J gave up 3 bases, with 18 bases separating them. Germline CDR1 and CDR2: SGDLS and YYNGEE. This CDR3 is 16 amino acids long.